This T cell receptor beta chain comes out of a study of identical twins. A universal primer site was created by template switching, with the cDNA bearing unique molecular identifiers. Each CDR3 protein gets one entry after TCRdb re-called the 5' RACE reads with MiXCR. In the table there are a few hundred thousand distinct CDR3 sequences, roughly 26% of which are singletons. This clonotype has ten or more counts. Germline V CDR1 and CDR2: SGHAT, FQNNGV. CDR3 size: 13 residues. Between the trimmed V and J ends, which lost 5 bases and 13 bases, there was a span of 18 bases. The data also belong to a second study, concerning T cells expressing NK-cell markers. That work adds: All TCR beta repertoires analysed originated from sorted CD3+CD56+NKG2C+, CD3+CD56+NKG2C- and CD3+CD56-NKG2C+ T cells. In the group of eight sequenced donors, seven were HCMV-seropositive and one was seronegative. In several donors, dominant CD3+CD56+NKG2C+ clonotypes ranked among the top 10 CD8+ clonotypes.

This chain uses TRBV11-2 with TRBJ2-1; D call uncertain. Sample: CD4+ T cells sorted from blood. This sequence originates from a woman aged 18-35 years in good health. The DNA of the CDR3 is TGTGCCAGCAGCGCCACCCAGGCCCAGGACCAGTTCTTC. This encodes CASSATQAQDQFF.